The rows below give T cell receptor beta chains drawn from one sample of a study of cytomegalovirus exposure and HLA in healthy donors. Profiling relied on immunoSEQ multiplex PCR, and the TCRdb table lists in-frame clones only, not all of them. The sample shows some 95,000 clones, roughly 80% of them seen only once. The specimen sequenced was PBMCs. These receptors originate from a man aged 50-59 years in good health and CMV-seropositive. The CDR3 runs from the conserved cysteine through the conserved F or W. The D gene is left open where the match is weak. A row's size may be missing; if present it is once, few, many or a size class.

clone size	V gene	J gene	D gene	CDR3 protein	CDR3 DNA
once	TRBV19	TRBJ1-1	TRBD1	CASSTRQGGNTEAFF	TGTGCCAGTAGTACCCGACAGGGGGGGAACACTGAAGCTTTCTTT
few	TRBV7-9	TRBJ1-1	TRBD1	CASSSDRGLFPAGTEAFF	TGTGCCAGCAGCTCCGACAGGGGCCTTTTTCCGGCGGGGACTGAAGCTTTCTTT
-	TRBV30	TRBJ1-1	-	CAWSSWGGTNTEAFF	TGTGCCTGGAGTTCCTGGGGAGGAACGAACACTGAAGCTTTCTTT
-	TRBV11-3	TRBJ2-1	TRBD2	CASSLVSGGDNEQFF	TGTGCCAGCAGCTTAGTCAGCGGGGGAGACAATGAGCAGTTCTTC
once	TRBV21-1	TRBJ2-5	-	CASSKERGGGPGETQYF	TGTGCCAGCAGCAAAGAACGCGGCGGGGGGCCGGGAGAGACCCAGTACTTC
-	TRBV5-6	TRBJ2-3	-	CASSSGAGSTDTQYF	TGTGCCAGCAGCTCGGGTGCAGGGTCGACAGATACGCAGTATTTT
-	TRBV6-5	TRBJ1-2	TRBD1	CASRDRSYGYTF	TGTGCCAGCAGGGACAGGTCCTATGGCTACACCTTC
-	TRBV7-3	TRBJ2-2	-	CASSPKQAGELFF	TGTGCCAGCAGCCCAAAACAAGCCGGGGAGCTGTTTTTT
few	TRBV9	TRBJ1-2	-	CASSVGLTANYGYTF	TGTGCCAGCAGCGTAGGGTTGACAGCCAACTATGGCTACACCTTC
medium-sized	TRBV28	TRBJ1-1	-	CASSPTGQWVYMNTEAFF	TGTGCCAGCAGTCCCACAGGGCAATGGGTTTATATGAACACTGAAGCTTTCTTT
-	TRBV5-1	TRBJ2-2	TRBD1	CASTKQGLNTGELFF	TGCGCCAGCACGAAACAGGGGTTGAACACCGGGGAGCTGTTTTTT
-	TRBV25-1	TRBJ2-2	-	CASSEGAGSANTGELFF	TGTGCCAGCAGTGAGGGTGCGGGTTCTGCGAACACCGGGGAGCTGTTTTTT
-	TRBV11-3	TRBJ2-1	TRBD1	CASSFGTGVSNEQFF	TGTGCCAGCAGCTTTGGGACAGGGGTTTCCAATGAGCAGTTCTTC
-	TRBV9	TRBJ2-3	-	CASSSPRSGKTTDTQYF	TGTGCCAGCAGCTCCCCCCGCAGCGGAAAAACCACAGATACGCAGTATTTT
few	TRBV7-9	TRBJ2-7	-	CASSQVRDLRYEQYF	TGTGCCAGCAGTCAAGTAAGGGACTTACGCTACGAGCAGTACTTC
-	TRBV6-5	TRBJ2-3	TRBD2	CASSYGLAGGTDTQYF	TGTGCCAGCAGTTACGGACTAGCGGGGGGCACAGATACGCAGTATTTT
few	TRBV27	TRBJ1-4	TRBD1	CARRQGRDEKLFF	TGTGCCAGGAGACAGGGTCGGGACGAAAAACTGTTTTTT
-	TRBV18	TRBJ1-1	TRBD1	CASRQQGARNEAFF	TGTGCCAGCCGCCAACAGGGGGCGCGTAATGAAGCTTTCTTT
-	TRBV4-3	TRBJ2-5	-	CASSLGSPSQETQYF	TGCGCCAGCAGCCTCGGTAGCCCTTCCCAAGAGACCCAGTACTTC
-	TRBV9	TRBJ2-1	TRBD1	CASSREWGTGAYNEQFF	TGTGCCAGCAGCCGGGAGTGGGGGACAGGGGCGTACAATGAGCAGTTCTTC
few	TRBV2	TRBJ1-1	TRBD1	CASSVTGGNTEAFF	TGTGCCAGCAGTGTGACAGGGGGGAACACTGAAGCTTTCTTT
few	TRBV7-2	TRBJ2-1	TRBD2	CASKRGGMNEQFF	TGTGCCAGCAAGCGGGGGGGGATGAATGAGCAGTTCTTC
-	TRBV29-1	TRBJ1-1	TRBD1	CRDRGPMEMNTEAFF	TGCAGGGACAGGGGGCCCATGGAAATGAACACTGAAGCTTTCTTT
-	TRBV10-3	TRBJ2-6	-	CAITESGGKGSGANVLTF	TGTGCCATCACGGAGAGCGGCGGAAAAGGCTCTGGGGCCAACGTCCTGACTTTC
-	TRBV7-2	TRBJ1-5	-	CASSFEGNQPQHF	TGTGCCAGCAGCTTTGAGGGTAATCAGCCCCAGCATTTT
-	TRBV7-2	TRBJ2-7	-	CASSLAVRSYEQYF	TGTGCCAGCAGCTTAGCTGTCAGGTCCTACGAGCAGTACTTC
-	TRBV9	TRBJ2-3	-	CASSVEGGYPSTDTQYF	TGTGCCAGCAGCGTAGAAGGGGGTTACCCTAGCACAGATACGCAGTATTTT
-	TRBV5-6	TRBJ1-1	-	CASSADLREDTEAFF	TGTGCCAGCAGCGCGGACCTGAGGGAGGACACTGAAGCTTTCTTT
-	TRBV5-1	TRBJ1-1	TRBD1	CASNGQGNTEAFF	TGCGCCAGCAACGGACAGGGGAACACTGAAGCTTTCTTT
-	TRBV5-1	TRBJ2-7	-	CASSLPREYEQYF	TGCGCCAGCAGCTTGCCCAGGGAATACGAGCAGTACTTC
-	TRBV7-2	TRBJ1-5	-	CASSLDTLGQPQHF	TGTGCCAGCAGCTTAGATACCCTGGGCCAGCCCCAGCATTTT
-	TRBV27	TRBJ2-7	-	CASSSGSSYEQYF	TGTGCCAGCAGTTCTGGGAGCTCCTACGAGCAGTACTTC
-	TRBV18	TRBJ2-7	TRBD1	CASSPPNSGTGTNEQYF	TGTGCCAGCTCACCACCGAACTCCGGGACAGGGACCAACGAGCAGTACTTC
few	TRBV4-2	TRBJ2-3	-	CASSQGTDRGSPDTQYF	TGTGCCAGCAGCCAAGGGACTGATAGAGGTTCTCCAGATACGCAGTATTTT
once	TRBV7-2	TRBJ2-5	TRBD2	CASSLALQAGPGETQYF	TGTGCCAGCAGCTTAGCACTCCAAGCGGGGCCTGGAGAGACCCAGTACTTC
once	TRBV9	TRBJ2-3	TRBD2	CASSGYSGVSTDTQYF	TGTGCCAGCAGCGGATATAGCGGGGTTAGCACAGATACGCAGTATTTT
-	TRBV28	TRBJ2-7	TRBD2	CASSLSLAGPYEQYF	TGTGCCAGCAGTTTAAGCCTAGCGGGACCCTACGAGCAGTACTTC
-	TRBV19	TRBJ2-3	-	CASTPGGGRSQIQYF	TGTGCCAGTACCCCCGGTGGGGGCAGGTCACAGATACAGTATTTT
-	TRBV4-1	TRBJ1-2	-	CASSQVGTAVGYGYTF	TGCGCCAGCAGCCAAGTTGGGACTGCGGTAGGGTATGGCTACACCTTC
-	TRBV6-5	TRBJ2-7	TRBD2	CASSPNPGGEQYF	TGTGCCAGCAGCCCGAACCCGGGAGGCGAGCAGTACTTC
-	TRBV7-2	TRBJ1-2	-	CASSSGSNYGYTF	TGTGCCAGCAGCTCCGGGTCGAACTATGGCTACACCTTC
-	TRBV10-3	TRBJ1-4	-	CAISVGEGEKLFF	TGTGCCATCAGTGTTGGGGAGGGTGAAAAACTGTTTTTT
few	TRBV29-1	TRBJ1-2	-	CSVQRDTYGYTF	TGCAGCGTTCAACGGGATACGTATGGCTACACCTTC
-	TRBV21-1	TRBJ1-5	-	CASSNGGDQPQHF	TGTGCCAGCAGCAACGGGGGGGATCAGCCCCAGCATTTT
once	TRBV6-5	TRBJ2-2	-	CASSYSSGTGELFF	TGTGCCAGCAGTTACTCATCGGGCACCGGGGAGCTGTTTTTT
-	TRBV19	TRBJ1-2	TRBD1	CASSIDAGDRINYGYTF	TGTGCCAGTAGTATAGATGCTGGGGACAGAATCAACTATGGCTACACCTTC
-	TRBV19	TRBJ1-5	-	CASSLGNSNQPQHF	TGTGCCAGTAGTCTTGGCAATAGCAATCAGCCCCAGCATTTT
-	TRBV30	TRBJ1-2	-	CAWSMSAGYTF	TGTGCCTGGAGTATGAGTGCGGGCTACACCTTC
-	TRBV6-1	TRBJ1-2	TRBD1	CASSEPGQPAYGYTF	TGTGCCAGCAGTGAACCGGGACAGCCCGCCTATGGCTACACCTTC
-	TRBV2	TRBJ2-5	TRBD2	CASQKGLAGVQETQYF	TGTGCCAGCCAGAAAGGGCTAGCGGGGGTCCAAGAGACCCAGTACTTC
-	TRBV2	TRBJ1-6	TRBD1	CASTRGRSGTVNSPLHF	TGTGCCAGCACCCGAGGCCGGTCCGGGACAGTTAATTCACCCCTCCACTTT
-	TRBV27	TRBJ2-7	-	CASSFIGAGPSYEQYF	TGTGCCAGCAGTTTTATCGGAGCAGGGCCCTCCTACGAGCAGTACTTC
-	TRBV6-4	TRBJ1-1	-	CASRPQGGGTEAFF	TGTGCCAGCAGACCACAGGGTGGTGGGACTGAAGCTTTCTTT
-	TRBV2	TRBJ2-5	-	CASSVEGDKTQYF	TGTGCCAGCAGTGTCGAGGGGGACAAGACCCAGTACTTC